This T cell receptor (beta chain) derives from a study of beta chain features in type 1 diabetes (dated by TCRdb to 2016 to 2018). Context from the whole study: Mean age, gender distribution, total cell number and subset yield were not different between patients and healthy donors. A total of about 100 million sorted cells were examined across all samples, and RNA yield correlated strongly with the number of cells per subset. The study compared the TCRB repertoires of sorted circulating CD4+ T cell subsets in recently diagnosed type 1 diabetes patients with those in matched healthy donors. Whereas all 30 or so donors provided naive and central memory subsets, regulatory and stem cell-like memory subsets were isolated from just 8 patients and about 8 healthy donors.

Note on this clone: Its antigen remains unidentified. No base-level quality is on record; no much larger clone is a single base apart.

The investigation overall reported the following: Because the HLA sub-analyses included only small numbers of individuals, any influence of HLA type on TCRB rearrangement was left unresolved. Fewer insertions and more nucleotide deletions at VDJ recombination sites were observed in patients with type 1 diabetes, implying thymic rearrangement abnormalities. Naive, central memory and regulatory TCRB repertoires appeared to be more similar among patients than among healthy donors. In all four CD4+ subsets, TCRB CDR3 length was moderately but significantly shorter in type 1 diabetes patients. PCR may preferentially amplify shorter templates, but because patient and control samples were amplified and corrected together, any resulting skew would affect both groups equally. Because cDNA was sequenced instead of genomic DNA, highly expressing activated cells could be over-represented, though the groups showed no difference in activation or CD3 levels.

From each donor, a single peripheral blood sample of 90 to 150 mL on average was drawn into heparinised tubes. Using a panel that included CD45RO, CCR7, CD25, CD127, CD95 and CD27, naive, central memory, regulatory and stem cell-like memory CD4+ T cells were sorted on a BD FACSAria II. Every sorted population had a purity above 95%. PBMCs were isolated right away by Lymphoprep density gradient centrifugation and were stained directly, without culture. To minimize batch effects, samples were stained and sorted in pairs, one healthy donor with one patient per experiment. From the cysteine through the valine, the CDR3 covers 13 amino acids. The sequence is cut down to CDR3 DNA, 39 bases in frame from base 1. V loses 4 bases of germline sequence and J loses 2 bases, and the interval between the two ends is 9 bases. The germline V gene (reference sequence) provides CDR1 MNHEY and CDR2 SMNVEV. The High Capacity cDNA Reverse Transcription Kit was used to reverse transcribe all of the isolated RNA, meaning that expressed TCRB transcripts were what got sequenced. Deep immunoSEQ sequencing was applied to naive, central memory and regulatory T cell samples, giving an average of approximately 3.8 million total reads per sample. Sorted cells were lysed in RLT buffer and RNA was extracted with DNase-treated RNeasy Micro or Mini kits, depending on cell number. Each cell subset was processed separately to prevent cross-contamination, with patient and healthy donor samples processed together. Using the immunoSEQ multiplex PCR, TCRB sequences were amplified from cDNA into 87-bp fragments spanning the CDR3 region. Sequencing of the amplicons was done on the Illumina HiSeq platform. On the study's bioinformatics: Synthetic template baselines were used to correct PCR bias computationally, reads within Hamming distance 2 were collapsed together, and singletons that could not be merged were discarded. Reads were aligned against IMGT so that V, D and J genes, CDR3 length and insertions or deletions at six rearrangement sites could be assigned. Within each subset, clonotype counts were normalized to sorted cell number, after which true diversity and Gini coefficients were computed with the tcR R package. The overlap coefficient, calculated on TCRB nucleotide sequences, was used to measure repertoire sharing. As a proxy for the pre-selection repertoire, out-of-frame TCRB sequences from naive cells were analyzed. The table was pulled from immuneACCESS by TCRdb, which kept in-frame rearrangements only. Such tables lose some clones; where checked, under half of the loss comes from unresolved V genes, and the rest has no known cause. That table gives V, J and clone size, and the DNA gave D and trimming. Counted in this sample were 400,000 to 450,000 clones; approximately 15% of them appeared once. The ten most abundant clones make up approximately 0.035% of the sample.

The TCR originated in a man under 40 in good health. The chain links TRBV27 with TRBJ2-7; the D gene cannot be named for sure. Specimen: naive CD4+ T cells from blood. The cell subset or site label on this specimen signifies: true naive CD4+ T cells. The CDR3 reads as follows: CASSSSVTYEQYV. The sequenced DNA: TGTGCCAGCAGTTCATCCGTGACCTACGAGCAGTACGTC.